The 29 T cell receptor beta chains below all came from one sample that was sequenced in a study of blood T cells in healthy people across ages. For the second PCR, which ran for about 7 to 11 cycles, a sample-barcoded 5' primer and a J-beta primer mix were used. MiXCR was run by TCRdb on the 5' RACE reads, yielding one entry per CDR3 protein. The sample holds 500,000 to 700,000 distinct CDR3 sequences, about 30% seen once. The sample was blood. These receptors all stem from an elderly woman in good health.

This clonotype was counted many times. The chain uses TRBV12-3 or TRBV12-4 and TRBJ2-1; weak D call: TRBD1 (6 bases). The V end lost 5 bases, the J end lost 0 bases, and 8 bases lay between the germline ends. The length of the CDR3 is 14 residues. The CDR3 nucleotides read TGTGCCAGCAGTACAGGGAGCTCCTACAATGAGCAGTTCTTC. This translates into CASSTGSSYNEQFF.

Turning to this clonotype: At one boundary the junction diverges from the germline segment, which might be a read error. This chain connects TRBV7-2 to TRBJ2-7; tentative D call: TRBD2 (6 bases). CDR3 length: 12 residues. The germline CDR1 and CDR2 sequences are SGHTA and FQGNSA. As DNA, the CDR3 is TGTGCCGGCAGCTTACTAGCTAATGAGCAGTACTTC. Its protein is CAGSLLANEQYF.

This clonotype came up many times. The V and J genes are TRBV2 and TRBJ2-3; the D is unclear. Per germline, CDR1 SNHLY and CDR2 FYNNEI. CDR3 length: 14 residues. Trimming pared 7 bases from V and 9 bases from J, leaving 20 bases between. CDR3 in DNA: TGTGCCAGCATGCAGCAGGTCGCAATACTCACGCAGTATTTT. This sequence encodes CASMQQVAILTQYF. The whole variable domain, remainder taken from reference TRBV2 and TRBJ2-3, is EPEVTQTPSHQVTQMGQEVILRCVPISNHLYFYWYRQILGQKVEFLVSFYNNEISEKSEIFDDQFSVERPDGSNFTLKIRSTKLEDSAMYFCASMQQVAILTQYFGPGTRLTVL.

The chain carries TRBV7-8 and TRBJ2-3; D gene unclear. Germline V CDR1 and CDR2: SGHVS, FQNEAQ. The V end was cut by 1 base, the J end by 4 bases, with 15 bases between. This CDR3 spans 16 amino acids. The CDR3 protein is CASSLVIPEVPDTQYF. For the CDR3, the DNA is TGTGCCAGCAGCTTAGTTATCCCCGAGGTGCCAGATACGCAGTATTTT.

This clonotype has more than one count but fewer than ten. The V and J genes are TRBV6-1 and TRBJ1-6; tentative D call: TRBD1 (6 bases). The CDR3 has 15 amino acids. Trimming pared 0 bases from V and 7 bases from J, leaving 10 bases between. Germline V CDR1 and CDR2: MNHNS, SASEGT. The CDR3 DNA follows: TGTGCCAGCAGTGAAGCAGGGGGTCCCAATTCACCCCTCCACTTT. It codes for CASSEAGGPNSPLHF.

This clonotype showed up many times. The chain joins TRBV5-1 to TRBJ2-5; TRBD2 aligns across 8 bases. The CDR3 runs 15 residues. Per the germline V gene, CDR1 is SGHRS and CDR2 is YFSETQ. V shed 4 bases, J shed 2 bases, and the junction held 7 bases outside the gene matches. The CDR3 nucleotides read TGCGCCAGCAGCCCTTTTACGGGGGGGCAAGAGACCCAGTACTTC. It specifies CASSPFTGGQETQYF.

This clonotype was detected many times. This chain connects TRBV20-1 to TRBJ1-2, with TRBD1 matching 8 bases. This CDR3 is 15 amino acids long. Per germline, CDR1 DFQATT and CDR2 SNEGSKA (reference sequence). The junction had 10 bases not matched to a gene; V was cut back by 0 bases and J by 7 bases. In DNA, the CDR3 is TGCAGTGCTAGAGACATAGGACAGGGTGGAACTGGCTACACCTTC. This translates into CSARDIGQGGTGYTF.

This clonotype was recorded once. A much larger clone differs by one base, so this may be a read error. The chain uses TRBV30 and TRBJ2-4; no reliable D call. The CDR3 loop spans 16 amino acids. Germline CDR1 GTSNPN, CDR2 SVGIG (reference sequence). CDR3: CARSSKVSLAKNIQYF. The CDR3 DNA follows: TGTGCCCGGAGTAGTAAAGTGTCCTTAGCCAAAAACATTCAGTACTTC.

At least ten counts were recorded for this clonotype. The J gene is TRBJ1-6, the V gene TRBV12-3 or TRBV12-4; D perhaps matches TRBD1 (5 bases). This CDR3 has 16 amino acids. Trimming took off 0 bases at V and 10 bases at J, with 16 bases between the two ends. CDR3 nucleotides: TGTGCCAGCAGTTTAGCCGGGACTGGGGCTCGCTCACCCCTCCACTTT. Translated: CASSLAGTGARSPLHF.

This clonotype showed up just a few times. The V and J genes are TRBV10-3 and TRBJ1-5; D is unclear. The germline CDR1 and CDR2 sequences are ENHRY and SYGVKD. V lost 7 bases and J lost 4, with 8 bases in between. The CDR3 consists of 12 residues. Here the CDR3 reads CAIKAENQPQHF. Written as DNA, the CDR3 is TGTGCCATCAAAGCGGAAAATCAGCCCCAGCATTTT.

This clonotype occurred many times. The V call is TRBV30, the J call TRBJ2-3, with D uncertain. Trimming took off 3 bases at V and 2 bases at J, with 6 bases between the two ends. The CDR3 totals 12 residues. CDR1 GTSNPN and CDR2 SVGIG come from the germline V gene (reference sequence). The CDR3 DNA reads as TGTGCCTGGAGAGTTATCACAGATACGCAGTATTTT. It yields the protein CAWRVITDTQYF.

CDR3 in amino acids: CASSLIGGPSSGANVLTF. The DNA of the CDR3 is TGTGCCAGCAGTTTAATAGGAGGTCCTAGCTCTGGGGCCAACGTCCTGACTTTC. The chain combines TRBV27 with TRBJ2-6; D may be TRBD2 (5 bases). This CDR3 comprises 18 residues. Trimming cost V 2 bases and J 0 bases, with 14 bases left between them. CDR1 is MNHEY, CDR2 SMNVEV, per germline (reference sequence).

This clonotype has more than one count but fewer than ten. V gene TRBV18 combines with J gene TRBJ1-2; 10 nucleotides line up with TRBD1. This CDR3 has 14 amino acids. The ends lost 0 bases at V and 8 bases at J; junction bases unmatched: 3. Germline lookup yields CDR1 KGHSH and CDR2 LQKENI. CDR3 sequence: CASSPPGQGQGYTF. The CDR3 region has the DNA TGTGCCAGCTCACCACCGGGACAGGGGCAAGGCTACACCTTC.

Comment on this clonotype: Sequence at one end of the junction differs from germline and may be a read error. V and J are TRBV5-4 and TRBJ1-1; tentatively, D is TRBD1 (5 bases). Per germline, CDR1 SGHNT and CDR2 YYREEE (reference sequence). This CDR3 is 14 amino acids long. The CDR3, as DNA: TGTGCCAGCAGCTGGACGGACATGAACACTGAAGCTTTATTT. Amino acids: CASSWTDMNTEALF.

The table lists this clonotype with many counts. The J gene is TRBJ2-5, the V gene TRBV15, with D hard to call. CDR1 and CDR2 (germline): LNHNV, YYDKDF (reference sequence). The V end lost 1 base, the J end lost 1 base, and 10 bases lay between the germline ends. The CDR3 length is 15 residues. As DNA, the CDR3 is TGTGCCACCAGCAGAGGACGAGGATCCCAAGAGACCCAGTACTTC. This codes for CATSRGRGSQETQYF.

This clonotype was picked up a small number of times. The chain employs TRBV5-1 and TRBJ1-1, with D unclear. CDR3 size: 13 residues. Germline values: CDR1 SGHRS, CDR2 YFSETQ. The V and J ends lost 3 bases and 6 bases respectively, with 12 bases between them. In DNA form, the CDR3 reads TGCGCCAGCAGCTCCACGACCGGGGCTGAAGCTTTCTTT. It translates to CASSSTTGAEAFF.

This clonotype was observed a handful of times. J is TRBJ1-5 and V is TRBV27; possible D gene TRBD1, 6 bases. The CDR3 consists of 13 residues. In germline, CDR1 is MNHEY, CDR2 SMNVEV (reference sequence). Trimming pared 6 bases from V and 7 bases from J, leaving 13 bases between. The CDR3 protein is CASSAGVAQPQHF. CDR3 sequence (DNA): TGTGCCAGCAGCGCAGGGGTGGCCCAGCCCCAGCATTTT.

The chain carries TRBV7-6 and TRBJ2-1; 7 nucleotides align to TRBD2. In germline, CDR1 is SGHVS, CDR2 FNYEAQ. Unmatched junction bases numbered 14, after V lost 5 bases and J lost 7 bases. The CDR3 totals 16 residues. The CDR3 protein is CASSASGVLLRNEQFF. The CDR3 DNA reads TGTGCCAGCAGCGCCAGCGGGGTCCTACTTAGAAATGAGCAGTTCTTC.

As for this clonotype: This may come from a read error, since a much larger clone is one base off. V usage is TRBV6-4 and J usage is TRBJ2-7; D gene ambiguous. This CDR3 spans 15 amino acids. V shed 2 bases and J shed 3 bases, with 14 bases lying between them. Germline CDR1 and CDR2: MRHNA and SNTAGT. The CDR3 region is CASSDPGKLDYEQYF. As DNA, the CDR3 is TGTGCCAGCAGTGACCCCGGCAAGTTGGACTACGAGCAGTACTTC.

Many counts were recorded for this clonotype. The rearrangement joins TRBV5-1 to TRBJ2-1; 8 bases match TRBD1. V trimming: 5 bases; J trimming: 5 bases; junction bases outside the gene matches: 3. Germline V gives CDR1 SGHRS, CDR2 YFSETQ. The CDR3 totals 13 residues. The CDR3 protein is CASRTGANNEQFF. CDR3 nucleotide sequence: TGCGCCAGCAGGACAGGGGCGAACAATGAGCAGTTCTTC.

In this sample, this clonotype turned up a few times. The chain uses TRBV30 and TRBJ2-3; D might be TRBD1 (6 bases). CDR3 length equals 12 residues. The germline V gene has CDR1 GTSNPN and CDR2 SVGIG (reference sequence). The V end was cut by 2 bases, the J end by 8 bases, with 11 bases between. The CDR3 sequence is CAWSPKGGTQYF. The DNA for the CDR3 is TGTGCCTGGAGTCCGAAAGGGGGTACGCAGTATTTT.

Points on this clonotype: This could be a read error, since a much larger clone is one nucleotide away. V is TRBV5-6 and J is TRBJ2-5; weak D call: TRBD2 (6 bases). The length of the CDR3 is 15 residues. V lost 4 bases to trimming and J lost 1 base, with 14 bases between them. Germline V CDR1 and CDR2: SGHDT, YYEEEE. The CDR3: CASSLPPGGQETQYF. CDR3 DNA sequence: TGTGCCAGCAGCCTTCCCCCCGGGGGCCAAGAGACCCAGTACTTC.

V and J are TRBV7-2 and TRBJ2-7; no clear D. This CDR3 region has 14 residues. The V end lost 5 bases, the J end lost 2 bases, and 13 bases lay between the germline ends. Germline V lookup: CDR1 SGHTA, CDR2 FQGNSA. The DNA for the CDR3 is TGTGCCAGCAGCCCTACAAGGCAGGCCTACGAGCAGTACTTC. It yields the protein CASSPTRQAYEQYF.

As DNA, the CDR3 is TGTGCCAGCAGCACCTTCAAGGAAAGTGGCTACACCTTC. Encoded protein: CASSTFKESGYTF. This chain joins TRBV7-2 and TRBJ1-2; no reliable D call. Germline values: CDR1 SGHTA, CDR2 FQGNSA. The CDR3 spans 13 residues. The V and J ends lost 5 bases and 7 bases respectively, with 14 bases between them.

This clonotype was detected many times. This sequence joins TRBV12-3 or TRBV12-4 and TRBJ1-6; D is perhaps TRBD1 (5 bases). The ends were cut back, 2 bases at V and 8 bases at J, with 10 bases in the middle. CDR3 length: 14 amino acids. CDR3 region: CASSLRQGYSPLHF. In DNA form, the CDR3 reads TGTGCCAGCAGTTTAAGGCAGGGCTATTCACCCCTCCACTTT.

This clonotype has a count of ten or more. The genes are TRBV5-1 and TRBJ2-1; tentatively, D is TRBD1 or TRBD2 (5 bases each). Trimming pared 0 bases from V and 8 bases from J, leaving 15 bases between. Germline CDR1 reads SGHRS; CDR2 reads YFSETQ. The CDR3 runs 15 residues. The CDR3 here is CASSLAGTNGYEQFF. Here the CDR3 DNA reads TGCGCCAGCAGCTTGGCGGGGACCAACGGGTATGAGCAGTTCTTC. Complete variable domain (other parts from reference TRBV5-1 and TRBJ2-1): KAGVTQTPRYLIKTRGQQVTLSCSPISGHRSVSWYQQTPGQGLQFLFEYFSETQRNKGNFPGRFSGRQFSNSRSEMNVSTLELGDSALYLCASSLAGTNGYEQFFGPGTRLTVL.

This clonotype was seen only once. It may be a read error: a sequence one base away is much more abundant. V is TRBV5-1 and J is TRBJ2-1; the match to TRBD2 covers 11 bases. TRBJ2-7 matches the DNA end more closely, so the J call is doubtful. CDR3 length equals 15 residues. CDR1 SGHRS and CDR2 YFSETQ come from the germline V gene. For the CDR3, the DNA is TGCGCCAGCAGCTTCGGGACTAGCGGACACAATGAGCAGTACTTC. It codes for CASSFGTSGHNEQYF.

This clonotype was detected ten times or more. The chain carries TRBV13 and TRBJ2-1; a possible D gene is TRBD2 (5 bases). The germline V gene has CDR1 PRHDT and CDR2 FYEKMQ (reference sequence). This CDR3 comprises 17 residues. Trimming removed 5 bases at V and 7 bases at J, with 24 bases between. The CDR3: CASSPQADSRGWNEQFF. Here the CDR3 DNA reads TGTGCCAGCAGCCCTCAGGCAGATTCTCGCGGGTGGAATGAGCAGTTCTTC.

This clonotype was recorded a few times. CDR3 residues: CASSYLTELNTEAFF. In DNA form, the CDR3 reads TGTGCCAGCAGTTACCTGACAGAATTGAACACTGAAGCTTTCTTT. The rearrangement joins TRBV6-6 to TRBJ1-1, with D perhaps matching TRBD1 (5 bases). CDR3 length equals 15 residues. Germline lookup yields CDR1 MNHNY and CDR2 SVGAGI (reference sequence). V lost 2 bases, J lost 0 bases, and 10 bases lay in between.